The present T cell receptor (beta chain) was sequenced within a study of PD-L1 blockade in urothelial cancer. Looking at the study overall: Among blood samples, the median T cell count was some 150,000.

Repertoires were generated with immunoSEQ multiplex PCR, while TCRdb's copy carries only in-frame clones and drops some. The sample has some 80,000 clones; around 87% are singletons. The V and J ends lost 0 bases and 2 bases respectively, with 9 bases between them. Germline CDR1 SGHNT, CDR2 YYREEE (reference sequence). The CDR3 runs 14 residues. This receptor was identified in a woman aged 70-85 years with urothelial cancer. The chain carries TRBV5-4 and TRBJ2-7; D remains unclear. The specimen was PBMCs, collected around atezolizumab (anti-PD-L1) treatment. The CDR3, as DNA: TGTGCCAGCAGCTTGGGAGGAACCGCCTACGAGCAGTACTTC. It codes for CASSLGGTAYEQYF.